The entry below describes one T cell receptor (beta chain). Its target is unknown. The junction does not match germline at one end; this may be a read error. This entry is derived from a study of tumor-infiltrating lymphocytes in primary liver carcinoma. Study as a whole: Male and female patients aged 30 to 69 years made up the cohort. Findings and limits, study-wide: Tumors had a top-250-clone fraction that was significantly higher than blood (p = 0.039). Researchers found tumor-adjacent and tumor-blood pairs overlapped less than tumor region pairs.

Researchers generated TCR beta cDNA from roughly 510 ng of total RNA, relying on a constant-region primer. Libraries covering TCR beta were generated through three nested multiplex PCR rounds (using a slightly modified ARM-PCR). TCRdb analysed the multiplex PCR reads with MiXCR anew, one entry per CDR3 protein. Found here are 310,000 or so distinct CDR3 sequences, around 60% of them singletons; the top ten hold about 6.3%. The source of the blood RNA was unsorted whole blood, and germline DNA was extracted as well. This TCR was sampled from a man in his forties with primary liver carcinoma and hepatitis B virus infection. Sequenced sample: peripheral blood.

CDR3 DNA: TGTCCCAGCAGCTTAGCACAGCTAGTAATTGAAGCTTTCTTT. Its translation is CPSSLAQLVIEAFF. The J gene is TRBJ1-1, the V gene TRBV11-2; D call uncertain. Germline lookup yields CDR1 SGHAT and CDR2 FQNNGV. There are 14 residues in the CDR3.